This TCR beta chain was retrieved from a study of T-cell memory formation after mild COVID-19. This CDR3 has 15 residues. From germline, CDR1 is LGHDT and CDR2 YNNKEL (reference sequence). Between the trimmed V and J ends, which lost 0 bases and 6 bases, there was a span of 15 bases. Using its own MiXCR run on the 5' RACE reads, TCRdb lists one record per CDR3 protein. The sample gives approximately 65,000 distinct CDR3 sequences, around 15% of which show up once; 31% is in the top ten. The sample was PBMCs or a T cell subset sorted from them (not recorded which). This clonotype was sampled from an adult woman who had mild COVID-19 (a few samples of this study predate the infection). Cell type and time point are not known. The rearrangement joins TRBV3-1 to TRBJ2-7; D remains unclear. The CDR3 bases are TGTGCCAGCAGCCAAGATAACATGCAGGTCACCGAGCAGTACTTC. The encoded protein is CASSQDNMQVTEQYF.